The rows below give T cell receptor beta chains drawn from one sample of a study of T cell repertoires in cytomegalovirus infection. TCRdb itself ran the reads through MiXCR, one entry per CDR3 protein. The data hold under 300,000 distinct CDR3 sequences, with approximately 15% observed a single time. The sample was CD8+ T cells from PBMCs. These receptors were obtained from a human donor in good health (CMV status not recorded). Some clones in this sample may be carry-over from other donors' samples. Both conserved end residues are part of each CDR3. Each record gives: D gene, V gene, clone size, J gene, CDR3 protein, CDR3 DNA. A D gene is named only where the DNA matches it firmly. Clone sizes are given selectively: once, few, many, or a class where the clone is expanded.

D gene: TRBD1; V gene: TRBV2; clone size: many; J gene: TRBJ2-7; CDR3 protein: CASSEGTGAYEQYF; CDR3 DNA: TGTGCCAGCAGTGAAGGGACAGGGGCCTACGAGCAGTACTTC
D gene: .; V gene: TRBV7-9; clone size: few; J gene: TRBJ2-1; CDR3 protein: CASNRGRDEQFF; CDR3 DNA: TGTGCCAGCAACAGGGGGAGGGATGAGCAGTTCTTC
D gene: .; V gene: TRBV7-2; clone size: many; J gene: TRBJ2-7; CDR3 protein: CASSSPGPEQYF; CDR3 DNA: TGTGCCAGCAGCTCGCCAGGGCCCGAGCAGTACTTC
D gene: TRBD1; V gene: TRBV7-8; clone size: many; J gene: TRBJ2-2; CDR3 protein: CASSLPRHGTGRLANTGELFF; CDR3 DNA: TGTGCCAGCAGCTTACCCCGACATGGGACAGGCAGACTCGCGAACACCGGGGAGCTGTTTTTT
D gene: TRBD1; V gene: TRBV9; clone size: many; J gene: TRBJ1-3; CDR3 protein: CASSPSGGTGTTGNTIYF; CDR3 DNA: TGTGCCAGCAGCCCCTCGGGGGGGACAGGGACTACTGGAAACACCATATATTTT
D gene: TRBD2; V gene: TRBV6-5; clone size: .; J gene: TRBJ2-5; CDR3 protein: CASRSGLGRETQYF; CDR3 DNA: TGTGCCAGCAGAAGTGGACTAGGTCGCGAGACCCAGTACTTC
D gene: TRBD2; V gene: TRBV28; clone size: few; J gene: TRBJ2-1; CDR3 protein: CASSLYLAGGPSYNEQFF; CDR3 DNA: TGTGCCAGCAGTTTATACCTAGCGGGGGGGCCCTCCTACAATGAGCAGTTCTTC
D gene: .; V gene: TRBV4-1; clone size: few; J gene: TRBJ2-3; CDR3 protein: CASNRGAAADTQYF; CDR3 DNA: TGCGCCAGCAACCGGGGGGCGGCCGCAGATACGCAGTATTTT
D gene: .; V gene: TRBV28; clone size: few; J gene: TRBJ1-5; CDR3 protein: CASSLIGVNQPQHF; CDR3 DNA: TGTGCCAGCAGTTTGATCGGGGTCAATCAGCCCCAGCATTTT
D gene: TRBD1; V gene: TRBV7-8; clone size: many; J gene: TRBJ2-5; CDR3 protein: CASSSWTGQETQYF; CDR3 DNA: TGTGCCAGCAGCTCATGGACAGGGCAAGAGACCCAGTACTTC
D gene: TRBD1; V gene: TRBV5-1; clone size: many; J gene: TRBJ1-1; CDR3 protein: CASSLGPTGGFTEAFF; CDR3 DNA: TGCGCCAGCAGCTTGGGGCCCACAGGGGGCTTCACTGAAGCTTTCTTT